The TCR beta chain described here comes from a study of radiation and T cells in renal cell carcinoma. Broader study findings: Top tumor clonotypes rose in blood 2 weeks post-radiation, then contracted.

Generated by immunoSEQ multiplex PCR, the TCRdb table keeps only in-frame clones and is missing some. The sample has 80,000 or so clones; 89% are singletons. As to time point: blood 4 weeks post-SBRT, at nephrectomy. This sample's treatment: 15 Gy SBRT to primary tumor, nephrectomy 4 weeks later. A note on this clone: Its target is not known.

The TCR was taken from a woman in her 70s with renal cell carcinoma. Specimen: blood, collected from a patient whose treatment included radiotherapy and nephrectomy.

CDR3 sequence reads: CASQTGNEQYF. The DNA for the CDR3 is TGTGCCAGCCAGACAGGGAACGAGCAGTACTTC. The V and J genes are TRBV2 and TRBJ2-7; TRBD1 matches at 7 bases. The V segment lost 8 bases and the J segment 5 bases; nucleotides outside the gene matches: 3. The CDR3 runs to 11 residues. From germline, CDR1 is SNHLY and CDR2 FYNNEI.